A single sample gave rise to the 17 T cell receptor beta chains below, sequenced in a study of blood T cell repertoires in COVID-19. Sequencing used immunoSEQ multiplex PCR; TCRdb keeps in-frame clones, though not all of them. The profile shows about 150,000 clones, 75% to 90% of them singletons. Sequenced sample: peripheral blood. These receptors all come from a man in his 70s with acute or convalescent COVID-19.

The chain combines TRBV5-4 with TRBJ2-2; D perhaps matches TRBD1 (5 bases). Trimming removed 1 base at V and 7 bases at J, with 11 bases between. Germline assignment: CDR1 SGHNT and CDR2 YYREEE (reference sequence). The CDR3 loop spans 14 amino acids. The CDR3 region is CASSLKGSYGELFF. The CDR3 nucleotides are TGTGCCAGCAGCTTGAAGGGGTCTTACGGGGAGCTGTTTTTT. Together with reference TRBV5-4 and TRBJ2-2, the CDR3 gives the full variable domain: ETGVTQSPTHLIKTRGQQVTLRCSSQSGHNTVSWYQQALGQGPQFIFQYYREEENGRGNFPPRFSGLQFPNYSSELNVNALELDDSALYLCASSLKGSYGELFFGEGSRLTVL.

This rearrangement joins TRBV7-3 to TRBJ1-1; 8 bases align to TRBD1. The germline CDR1 and CDR2 sequences are SGHTA and FQGTGA. V shed 5 bases and J 4 bases; nucleotides not matched to a gene: 21. CDR3 length: 19 residues. The chain's CDR3 is CASSAHGLTGARTSTEAFF. The DNA of the CDR3 is TGTGCCAGCAGCGCCCACGGGTTGACAGGGGCCAGGACGAGCACTGAAGCTTTCTTT.

This clone has only a few counts. The chain is built from TRBV6-6 and TRBJ2-1; TRBD2 matches 14 bases. The CDR3 length is 15 residues. Germline CDR1 reads MNHNY; CDR2 reads SVGAGI (reference sequence). J was trimmed by 7 bases and V by 6 bases; bases with no gene match: 5. CDR3 DNA: TGTGCCAGCAGCCGAAGGACTAGCGGGAGGAATGAGCAGTTCTTC. Protein product: CASSRRTSGRNEQFF.

This chain joins TRBV20-1 and TRBJ1-1; D is unclear. Trimming removed 3 bases at V and 7 bases at J, with 9 bases between. The germline V gene has CDR1 DFQATT and CDR2 SNEGSKA (reference sequence). This CDR3 has 11 residues. The CDR3 loop is CSASQGGEAFF. CDR3 DNA: TGCAGTGCTAGTCAAGGAGGTGAAGCTTTCTTT.

The chain is built from TRBV29-1 and TRBJ2-2; D not resolved. Germline assignment: CDR1 SQVTM and CDR2 ANQGSEA. This CDR3 is built from 11 residues. V gave up 6 bases and J gave up 5 bases, with 7 bases separating them. The CDR3: CSVSETGELFF. The DNA for the CDR3 is TGCAGCGTCTCCGAGACCGGGGAGCTGTTTTTT.

The chain links TRBV24-1 to TRBJ2-2; TRBD1 matches at 8 bases. This CDR3 region has 16 residues. From germline, CDR1 is KGHDR and CDR2 SFDVKD. With 4 bases clipped from V and 1 base from J, the junction kept 4 bases outside the gene matches. The DNA for the CDR3 is TGTGCCACCAGTGAAACCGGGACAGGGAACACCGGGGAGCTGTTTTTT. As protein: CATSETGTGNTGELFF.

V gene TRBV7-3 combines with J gene TRBJ2-2; D is undetermined. V lost 1 base and J lost 1, with 7 bases in between. The length of the CDR3 is 15 residues. The germline gives CDR1 SGHTA, CDR2 FQGTGA. CDR3 nucleotide sequence: TGTGCCAGCAGCTTAAATGCGGTGAACACCGGGGAGCTGTTTTTT. It is translated as CASSLNAVNTGELFF.

In this sample, this clone turned up once. The rearrangement links TRBV2 to TRBJ1-5; D not certain. CDR3 size: 13 residues. V was pared by 1 base and J by 5 bases, with 6 bases between. CDR1 and CDR2 (germline): SNHLY, FYNNEI. The DNA of the CDR3 is TGTGCCAGCAGTGAAGGTCCTTATCAGCCCCAGCATTTT. It specifies CASSEGPYQPQHF.

The genes are TRBV6-1 and TRBJ1-5; TRBD1 is a possible D gene (6 bases). The ends were cut back, 3 bases at V and 6 bases at J, with 21 bases in the middle. This CDR3 is built from 17 residues. Germline CDR1 is MNHNS and CDR2 is SASEGT. CDR3 DNA sequence: TGTGCCAGCAGTGAGTGGGGGGGGCTCCCACCGGGTCAGCCCCAGCATTTT. Translation: CASSEWGGLPPGQPQHF.

The rearrangement links TRBV5-1 to TRBJ2-1; 13 bases are a match to TRBD2. Trimming removed 5 bases from V and 0 bases from J; junction bases left unmatched: 2. The CDR3 is made up of 16 amino acids. CDR1 and CDR2 from the germline V gene are SGHRS and YFSETQ. The CDR3 DNA reads as TGCGCCAGCAGGACTAGCGGGGGGAGCTCCTACAATGAGCAGTTCTTC. It yields the protein CASRTSGGSSYNEQFF.

This chain connects TRBV28 to TRBJ2-1; D ambiguous. V shed 4 bases and J shed 12 bases, with 22 bases lying between them. Germline V gives CDR1 MDHEN, CDR2 SYDVKM. There are 15 residues in the CDR3. As DNA, the CDR3 is TGTGCCAGCAGTTATTCTCTGGCAGCTCGGGTCTGGCAGTTCTTC. Protein product: CASSYSLAARVWQFF.

The chain couples TRBV7-3 to TRBJ2-3, with 8 bases lining up with TRBD1. The germline gives CDR1 SGHTA, CDR2 FQGTGA. The ends lost 4 bases at V and 2 bases at J; junction bases unmatched: 8. The CDR3 runs to 16 residues. CDR3 in amino acids: CASSSLGQGSTDTQYF. The DNA for the CDR3 is TGTGCCAGCAGCTCTCTTGGACAGGGTTCCACAGATACGCAGTATTTT.

V gene TRBV5-6 combines with J gene TRBJ2-2, with D possibly being TRBD2 (5 bases). There are 14 residues in the CDR3. Trimming took off 4 bases at V and 1 base at J, with 8 bases between the two ends. Per the germline V gene, CDR1 is SGHDT and CDR2 is YYEEEE. As DNA, the CDR3 is TGTGCCAGCAGCCCCCGGGGGAACACCGGGGAGCTGTTTTTT. Its translation: CASSPRGNTGELFF. Based on the CDR3 plus reference TRBV5-6 and TRBJ2-2, the full variable domain is DAGVTQSPTHLIKTRGQQVTLRCSPKSGHDTVSWYQQALGQGPQFIFQYYEEEERQRGNFPDRFSGHQFPNYSSELNVNALLLGDSALYLCASSPRGNTGELFFGEGSRLTVL.

This clone was found a few times. As DNA, the CDR3 is TGTGCCAGCAGGGGGACTAGCGGGAGTCGAGAGACCCAGTACTTC. Protein: CASRGTSGSRETQYF. The genes are TRBV28 and TRBJ2-5; 14 bases match TRBD2. This CDR3 has 15 residues. The trim removed 6 bases at V and 4 bases at J, leaving 4 bases unmatched. Germline CDR1 reads MDHEN; CDR2 reads SYDVKM.

This clone was counted a few times. This chain uses TRBV6-5 with TRBJ2-3; 7 bases align to TRBD1. The junction had 8 bases not matched to a gene; V was cut back by 6 bases and J by 2 bases. The length of the CDR3 is 15 residues. Per the germline V gene, CDR1 is MNHEY and CDR2 is SVGAGI. The CDR3, as DNA: TGTGCCAGCAGCGTCCTGGGACAGCACACAGATACGCAGTATTTT. Its protein is CASSVLGQHTDTQYF.

In this sample, this clone turned up once. The chain recombines TRBV28 with TRBJ2-1, with 8 bases matching TRBD1. Germline values: CDR1 MDHEN, CDR2 SYDVKM. J gave up 9 bases and V 3 bases, and 10 bases lay outside the gene matches. CDR3 length equals 15 residues. In nucleotides, the CDR3 is TGTGCCAGCAGTTTGGTTGATCGGACAGGGAGTGAGCAGTTCTTC. It specifies CASSLVDRTGSEQFF.

The chain combines TRBV7-2 with TRBJ2-5; TRBD2 matches at 11 bases. The CDR3 is made up of 20 amino acids. Unmatched junction bases numbered 12, after V lost 0 bases and J lost 0 bases. Germline assignment: CDR1 SGHTA and CDR2 FQGNSA. This chain's CDR3 is CASSLAGLAAPRGYQETQYF. The CDR3 nucleotides read TGTGCCAGCAGCTTAGCGGGACTAGCGGCACCCCGGGGGTACCAAGAGACCCAGTACTTC.